Listed below are T cell receptor beta chains from one sample, sequenced in a study of blood T cell repertoires in COVID-19. Profiled with immunoSEQ multiplex PCR; TCRdb holds only in-frame clones, not every one. The data contain tens of thousands of clones, around nine tenths of them singletons. What was sequenced was peripheral blood. The receptors shown here come from a man in his fifties with active COVID-19. The CDR3 runs from the conserved cysteine through the conserved F or W. Fields, in order: V gene, D gene, J gene, clone size, CDR3 DNA, CDR3 protein. The D gene is left open where the match is weak. Rows give clone size only sometimes, using once, few, many, or a class for an expanded clone.

V: TRBV5-1
D: TRBD2
J: TRBJ2-2
size: NA
DNA: TGCGCCAGCAGCTTGCTAGCGGGCAACACCGGGGAGCTGTTTTTT
CDR3: CASSLLAGNTGELFF

V: TRBV5-8
D: TRBD1
J: TRBJ1-4
size: NA
DNA: TGTGCCAGCAGCTCCGGGACAGGAGTTGAAAAACTGTTTTTT
CDR3: CASSSGTGVEKLFF

V: TRBV2
D: NA
J: TRBJ1-5
size: NA
DNA: TGTGCCAGCAGCAGGGTAACCCAGCCCCAGCATTTT
CDR3: CASSRVTQPQHF

V: TRBV11-2
D: NA
J: TRBJ2-5
size: NA
DNA: TGTGCCAGCAGCTTATTCCAGGGAGAGACCCAGTACTTC
CDR3: CASSLFQGETQYF

V: TRBV27
D: TRBD2
J: TRBJ2-7
size: NA
DNA: TGTGCCAGCAGTCTGGGCGCGGGGGCCTACGAGCAGTACTTC
CDR3: CASSLGAGAYEQYF

V: TRBV30
D: NA
J: TRBJ1-1
size: NA
DNA: TGTGCCAGCGGTAGGAACACTGAAGCTTTCTTT
CDR3: CASGRNTEAFF

V: TRBV28
D: TRBD1
J: TRBJ1-2
size: NA
DNA: TGTGCCAGCAGTGAGGGACAGAACTATGGCTACACCTTC
CDR3: CASSEGQNYGYTF

V: TRBV29-1
D: TRBD2
J: TRBJ2-7
size: NA
DNA: TGCAGCGTTGAAAGAGCGGGAGACGGGTACGAGCAGTACTTC
CDR3: CSVERAGDGYEQYF

V: TRBV9
D: NA
J: TRBJ2-2
size: NA
DNA: TGTGCCAGCAGCGTGCAGAGGGGGTCACCGAACACCGGGGAGCTGTTTTTT
CDR3: CASSVQRGSPNTGELFF

V: TRBV24-1
D: NA
J: TRBJ2-7
size: NA
DNA: TGTGCCACTTCTCCCTCGGGGACACCTAACGAGCAGTACTTC
CDR3: CATSPSGTPNEQYF

V: TRBV19
D: NA
J: TRBJ2-3
size: once
DNA: TGTGCCAGTACACAGGACAACACAGATACGCAGTATTTT
CDR3: CASTQDNTDTQYF

V: TRBV29-1
D: TRBD1
J: TRBJ2-7
size: NA
DNA: TGCAGCGTTGAAGGGCAGGGGGCCTTCTCCTACGAGCAGTACTTC
CDR3: CSVEGQGAFSYEQYF

V: TRBV5-4
D: TRBD2
J: TRBJ2-5
size: NA
DNA: TGTGCCAGCAGCCTCCGGGACGGGGAGGGGACCCAGTACTTC
CDR3: CASSLRDGEGTQYF

V: TRBV6-4
D: NA
J: TRBJ1-1
size: NA
DNA: TGTGCCAGCAGAGCCCGGGACACGAACACTGAAGCTTTCTTT
CDR3: CASRARDTNTEAFF

V: TRBV5-1
D: NA
J: TRBJ1-2
size: NA
DNA: TGCGCCAGCAGCTTTGCCGGCAGGGCGGACTATGGCTACACCTTC
CDR3: CASSFAGRADYGYTF

V: TRBV25-1
D: NA
J: TRBJ1-3
size: NA
DNA: TGTGCCAGCAGTGAACCTGAAGGGGCGTCATACACCATATATTTT
CDR3: CASSEPEGASYTIYF

V: TRBV11-2
D: TRBD2
J: TRBJ2-7
size: NA
DNA: TGTGCCAGCACCACCTCCAGGCTAGCGGGAGGACCTTCCTACGAGCAGTACTTC
CDR3: CASTTSRLAGGPSYEQYF

V: TRBV5-6
D: TRBD1
J: TRBJ2-7
size: NA
DNA: TGTGCCAGCAGCTTGGGAAGGTACAGGGGGACCTACGAGCAGTACTTC
CDR3: CASSLGRYRGTYEQYF

V: TRBV6-5
D: NA
J: TRBJ2-5
size: NA
DNA: TGTGCCAGCAGTTTGGAGGGGATCAGGGAGACCCAGTACTTC
CDR3: CASSLEGIRETQYF

V: TRBV4-1
D: NA
J: TRBJ1-1
size: NA
DNA: TGCGCCAGCAGCCAGGCTTCGACAGAAGCTGGGAGGACTGAAGCTTTCTTT
CDR3: CASSQASTEAGRTEAFF

V: TRBV7-2
D: NA
J: TRBJ2-7
size: once
DNA: TGTGCCAGCAGCTTAGACCCGCAGGTGGCTACCTACGAGCAGTACTTC
CDR3: CASSLDPQVATYEQYF

V: TRBV7-2
D: TRBD2
J: TRBJ2-5
size: once
DNA: TGTGCCAGCAGCTTTACTAGCGGGAGGGCCGTGGAGACCCAGTACTTC
CDR3: CASSFTSGRAVETQYF

V: TRBV7-9
D: NA
J: TRBJ2-2
size: NA
DNA: TGTGCCAGCAGCGAACTAGTAAGCGGGCTCGGCGGGGAGCTGTTTTTT
CDR3: CASSELVSGLGGELFF

V: TRBV30
D: NA
J: TRBJ2-2
size: NA
DNA: TGTGCCTGGAGCACCCTCAGGGGTACCGGGGAGCTGTTTTTT
CDR3: CAWSTLRGTGELFF

V: TRBV27
D: TRBD2
J: TRBJ2-3
size: NA
DNA: TGTGCCAGCACGGTAATAGCGGGTAGAGATACGCAGTATTTT
CDR3: CASTVIAGRDTQYF

V: TRBV28
D: TRBD1
J: TRBJ1-5
size: NA
DNA: TGTGCCAGTAGATCTATGGACAGGGGGGCTCAGCCCCAGCATTTT
CDR3: CASRSMDRGAQPQHF